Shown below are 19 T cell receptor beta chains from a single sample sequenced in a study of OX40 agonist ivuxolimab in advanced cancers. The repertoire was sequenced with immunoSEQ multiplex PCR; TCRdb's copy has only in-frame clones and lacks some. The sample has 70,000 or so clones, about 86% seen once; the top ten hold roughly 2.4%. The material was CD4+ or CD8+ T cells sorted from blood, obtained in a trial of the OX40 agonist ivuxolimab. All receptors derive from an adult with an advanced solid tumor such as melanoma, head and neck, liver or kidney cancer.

CDR3 region: CASSLITRGFTDTQYF. CDR3 DNA: TGTGCCAGCAGCTTAATTACTAGAGGGTTCACAGATACGCAGTATTTT. This chain joins TRBV28 and TRBJ2-3; tentative D call: TRBD2 (5 bases). Between the trimmed V and J ends, which lost 6 bases and 2 bases, there was a span of 18 bases. Per the germline V gene, CDR1 is MDHEN and CDR2 is SYDVKM. CDR3 length equals 16 residues.

CDR3 region: CASSINRLGNYGYTF. In DNA form, the CDR3 reads TGTGCCAGTAGTATCAACCGGCTAGGGAACTATGGCTACACCTTC. The J gene is TRBJ1-2, the V gene TRBV19; D gene unclear. Germline lookup yields CDR1 LNHDA and CDR2 SQIVND (reference sequence). Trimming left V 3 bases short and J 2 bases short, with 13 bases between. The CDR3 contains 15 residues.

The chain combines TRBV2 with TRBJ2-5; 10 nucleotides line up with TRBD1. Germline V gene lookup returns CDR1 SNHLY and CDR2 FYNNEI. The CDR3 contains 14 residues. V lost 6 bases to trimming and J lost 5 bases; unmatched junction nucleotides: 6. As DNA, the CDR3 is TGTGCCAGCAGGCCCGGGACAGGGGTCGAGACCCAGTACTTC. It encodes CASRPGTGVETQYF.

The CDR3 DNA reads TGTGCCAGCAGCTCCACCGGCCTCCCGGGGACCCCGGCCGATACGCAGTATTTT. Translated, it gives CASSSTGLPGTPADTQYF. The chain carries TRBV11-3 and TRBJ2-3; possibly TRBD1 or TRBD2 for D (5 bases each). CDR3 length: 18 amino acids. V was clipped by 4 bases and J by 6 bases, with 26 bases between them. Germline CDR1 and CDR2: SGHNT and YENEEA. Full variable domain (remainder filled in from reference TRBV11-3 and TRBJ2-3): EAGVVQSPRYKIIEKKQPVAFWCNPISGHNTLYWYLQNLGQGPELLIRYENEEAVDDSQLPKDRFSAERLKGVDSTLKIQPAELGDSAVYLCASSSTGLPGTPADTQYFGPGTRLTVL.

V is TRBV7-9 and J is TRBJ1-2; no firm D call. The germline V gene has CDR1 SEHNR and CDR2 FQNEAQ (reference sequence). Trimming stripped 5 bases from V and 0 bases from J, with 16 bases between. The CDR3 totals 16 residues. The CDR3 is CASSPSRALANYGYTF. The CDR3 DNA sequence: TGTGCCAGCAGCCCTTCCCGGGCCCTAGCTAACTATGGCTACACCTTC.

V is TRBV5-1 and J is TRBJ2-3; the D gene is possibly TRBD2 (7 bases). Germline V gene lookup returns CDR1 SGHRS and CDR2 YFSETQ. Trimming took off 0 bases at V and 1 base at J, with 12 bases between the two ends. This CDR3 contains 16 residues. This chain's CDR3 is CASSLGGGARTDTQYF. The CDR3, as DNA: TGCGCCAGCAGCTTGGGAGGGGGGGCCCGCACAGATACGCAGTATTTT.

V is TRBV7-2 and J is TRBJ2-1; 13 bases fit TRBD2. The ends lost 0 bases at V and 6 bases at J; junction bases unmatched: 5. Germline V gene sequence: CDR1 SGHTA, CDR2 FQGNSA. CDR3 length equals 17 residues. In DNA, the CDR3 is TGTGCCAGCAGCTTAGCGGGGACTAGCGGGATGGTCAATGAGCAGTTCTTC. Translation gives CASSLAGTSGMVNEQFF.

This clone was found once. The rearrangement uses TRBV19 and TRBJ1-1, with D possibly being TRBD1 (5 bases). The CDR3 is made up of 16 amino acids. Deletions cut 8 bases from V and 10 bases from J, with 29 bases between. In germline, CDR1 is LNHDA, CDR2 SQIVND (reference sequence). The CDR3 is CASSDQAMGDEDRAFF. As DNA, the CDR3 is TGTGCCAGTTCTGACCAAGCAATGGGCGACGAAGACAGAGCTTTCTTT.

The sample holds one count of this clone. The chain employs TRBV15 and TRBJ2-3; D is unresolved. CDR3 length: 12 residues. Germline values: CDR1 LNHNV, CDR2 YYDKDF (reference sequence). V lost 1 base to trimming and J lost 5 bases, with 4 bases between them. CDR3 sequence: CATSRGEDTQYF. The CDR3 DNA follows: TGTGCCACCAGCAGAGGTGAAGATACGCAGTATTTT.

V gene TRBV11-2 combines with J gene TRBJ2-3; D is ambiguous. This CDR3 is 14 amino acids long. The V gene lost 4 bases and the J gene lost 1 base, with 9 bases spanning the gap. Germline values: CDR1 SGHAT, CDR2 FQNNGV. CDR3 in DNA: TGTGCCAGCAGCTCCCGGTTGGGCACAGATACGCAGTATTTT. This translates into CASSSRLGTDTQYF.

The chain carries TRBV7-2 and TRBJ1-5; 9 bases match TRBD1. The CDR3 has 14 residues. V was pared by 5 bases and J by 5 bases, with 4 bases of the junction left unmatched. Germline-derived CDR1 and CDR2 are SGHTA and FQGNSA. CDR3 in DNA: TGTGCCAGCAGCCCTGACAGGGGGGATCAGCCCCAGCATTTT. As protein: CASSPDRGDQPQHF.

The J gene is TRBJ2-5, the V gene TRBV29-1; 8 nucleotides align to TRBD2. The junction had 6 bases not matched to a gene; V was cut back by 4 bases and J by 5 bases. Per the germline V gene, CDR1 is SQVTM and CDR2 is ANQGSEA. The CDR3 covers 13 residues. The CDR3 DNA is TGCAGCGTTGTGTCCGGGAGGGGGGAGACCCAGTACTTC. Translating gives CSVVSGRGETQYF.

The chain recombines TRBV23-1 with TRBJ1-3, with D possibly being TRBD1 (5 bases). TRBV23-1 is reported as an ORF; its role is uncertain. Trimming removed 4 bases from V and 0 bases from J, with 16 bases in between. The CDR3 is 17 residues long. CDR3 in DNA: TGCGCCAGCAGTCCGCCCAGAGGGACTTTCTCTGGAAACACCATATATTTT. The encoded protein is CASSPPRGTFSGNTIYF.

CDR3 DNA sequence: TGTGCCAGCAGTCGTTCCGGCTCCTACAATGAGCAGTTCTTC. It translates to CASSRSGSYNEQFF. V gene TRBV28 combines with J gene TRBJ2-1, with D hard to call. Trimming took 5 bases from V and 0 from J, leaving 8 bases between them. Germline assignment: CDR1 MDHEN and CDR2 SYDVKM. This CDR3 comprises 14 residues. Combining the CDR3 with reference TRBV28 and TRBJ2-1 gives the whole variable domain DVKVTQSSRYLVKRTGEKVFLECVQDMDHENMFWYRQDPGLGLRLIYFSYDVKMKEKGDIPEGYSVSREKKERFSLILESASTNQTSMYLCASSRSGSYNEQFFGPGTRLTVL.

CDR3 region: CASSGLAGGADTQYF. In DNA, the CDR3 is TGTGCCAGCAGCGGACTAGCGGGAGGTGCAGATACGCAGTATTTT. This chain connects TRBV5-4 to TRBJ2-3; TRBD2 matches 14 bases. The V gene end was trimmed by 4 bases and the J gene end by 4 bases; junction bases not matched to a gene: 2. From germline, CDR1 is SGHNT and CDR2 YYREEE (reference sequence). The CDR3 runs 15 residues.

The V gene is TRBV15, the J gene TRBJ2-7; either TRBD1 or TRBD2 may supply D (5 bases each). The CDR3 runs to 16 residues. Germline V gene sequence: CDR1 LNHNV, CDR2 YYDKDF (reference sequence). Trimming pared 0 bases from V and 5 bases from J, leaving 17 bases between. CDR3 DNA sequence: TGTGCCACCAGCAGAGATCACACTGGGGGTCACCACGAGCAGTACTTC. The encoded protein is CATSRDHTGGHHEQYF.

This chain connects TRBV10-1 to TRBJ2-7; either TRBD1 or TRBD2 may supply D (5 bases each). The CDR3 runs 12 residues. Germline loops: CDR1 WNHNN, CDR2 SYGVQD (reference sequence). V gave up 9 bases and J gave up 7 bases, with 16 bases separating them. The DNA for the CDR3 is TGCGCCAGGATCCCGAGGGGCTGGGAGCAGTACTTC. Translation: CARIPRGWEQYF.

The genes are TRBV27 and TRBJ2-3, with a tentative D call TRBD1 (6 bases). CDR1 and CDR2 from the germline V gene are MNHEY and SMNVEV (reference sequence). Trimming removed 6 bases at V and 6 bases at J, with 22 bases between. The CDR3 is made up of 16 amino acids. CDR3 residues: CASRSSLQGSGDTQYF. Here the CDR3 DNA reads TGTGCCAGCAGGAGCTCTCTACAGGGTTCAGGGGATACGCAGTATTTT.

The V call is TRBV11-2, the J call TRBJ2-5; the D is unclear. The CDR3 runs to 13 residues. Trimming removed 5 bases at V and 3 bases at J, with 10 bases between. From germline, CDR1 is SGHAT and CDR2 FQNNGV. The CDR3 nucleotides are TGTGCCAGCAGCGCACCAGTGGAAGAGACCCAGTACTTC. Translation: CASSAPVEETQYF.